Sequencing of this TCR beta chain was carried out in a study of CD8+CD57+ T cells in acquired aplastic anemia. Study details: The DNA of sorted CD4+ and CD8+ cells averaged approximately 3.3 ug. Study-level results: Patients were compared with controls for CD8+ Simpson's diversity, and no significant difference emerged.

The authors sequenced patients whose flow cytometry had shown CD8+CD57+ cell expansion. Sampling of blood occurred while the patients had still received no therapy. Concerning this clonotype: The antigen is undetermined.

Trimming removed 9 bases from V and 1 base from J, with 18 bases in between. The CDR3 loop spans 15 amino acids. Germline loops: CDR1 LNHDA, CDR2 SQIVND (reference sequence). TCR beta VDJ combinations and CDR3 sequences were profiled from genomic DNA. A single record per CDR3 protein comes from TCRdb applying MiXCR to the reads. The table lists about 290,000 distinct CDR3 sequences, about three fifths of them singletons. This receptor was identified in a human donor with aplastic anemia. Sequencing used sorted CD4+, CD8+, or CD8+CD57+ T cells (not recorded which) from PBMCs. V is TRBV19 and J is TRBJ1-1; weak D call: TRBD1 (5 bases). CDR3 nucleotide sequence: TGTGCCAGCTACACATTCAGGGATACGAACACTGAAGCTTTCTTT. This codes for CASYTFRDTNTEAFF.